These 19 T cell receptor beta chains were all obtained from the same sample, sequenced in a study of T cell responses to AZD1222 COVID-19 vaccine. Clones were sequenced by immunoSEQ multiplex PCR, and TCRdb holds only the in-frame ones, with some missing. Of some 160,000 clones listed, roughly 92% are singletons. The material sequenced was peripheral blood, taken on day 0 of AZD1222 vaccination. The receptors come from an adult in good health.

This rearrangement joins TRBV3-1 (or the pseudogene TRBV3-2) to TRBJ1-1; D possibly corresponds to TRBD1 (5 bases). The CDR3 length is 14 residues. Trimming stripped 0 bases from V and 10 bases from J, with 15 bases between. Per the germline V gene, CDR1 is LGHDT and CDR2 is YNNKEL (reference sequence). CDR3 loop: CASSQEVSGGVAFF. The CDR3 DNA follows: TGTGCCAGCAGCCAAGAGGTGTCGGGAGGGGTAGCTTTCTTT.

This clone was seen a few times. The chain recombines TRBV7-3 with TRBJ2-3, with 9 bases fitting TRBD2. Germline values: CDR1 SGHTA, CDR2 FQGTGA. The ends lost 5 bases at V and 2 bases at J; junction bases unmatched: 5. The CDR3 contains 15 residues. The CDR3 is CASSTSGLNTDTQYF. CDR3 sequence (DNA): TGTGCCAGCAGCACTAGCGGGTTAAACACAGATACGCAGTATTTT. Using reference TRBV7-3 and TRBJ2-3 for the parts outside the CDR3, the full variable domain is GAGVSQTPSNKVTEKGKYVELRCDPISGHTALYWYRQSLGQGPEFLIYFQGTGAADDSGLPNDRFFAVRPEGSVSTLKIQRTERGDSAVYLCASSTSGLNTDTQYFGPGTRLTVL.

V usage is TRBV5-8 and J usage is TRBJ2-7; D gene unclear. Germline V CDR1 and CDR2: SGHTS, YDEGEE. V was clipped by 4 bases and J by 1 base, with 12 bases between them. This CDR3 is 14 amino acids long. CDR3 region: CASSLDGWSYEQYF. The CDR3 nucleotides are TGTGCCAGCAGCCTTGATGGGTGGTCCTACGAGCAGTACTTC.

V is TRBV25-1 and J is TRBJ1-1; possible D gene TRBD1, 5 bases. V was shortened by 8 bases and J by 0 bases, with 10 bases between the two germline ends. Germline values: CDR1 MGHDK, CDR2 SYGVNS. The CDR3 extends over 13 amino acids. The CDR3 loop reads CASGDSMNTEAFF. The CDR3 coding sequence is TGTGCCAGCGGAGACAGCATGAACACTGAAGCTTTCTTT.

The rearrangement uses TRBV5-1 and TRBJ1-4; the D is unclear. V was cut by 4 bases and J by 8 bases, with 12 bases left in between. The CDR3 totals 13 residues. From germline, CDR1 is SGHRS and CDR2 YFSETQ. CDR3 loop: CASSRRVGEKLFF. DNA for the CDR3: TGCGCCAGCAGCCGTCGGGTGGGGGAAAAACTGTTTTTT. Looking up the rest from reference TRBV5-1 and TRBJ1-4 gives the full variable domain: KAGVTQTPRYLIKTRGQQVTLSCSPISGHRSVSWYQQTPGQGLQFLFEYFSETQRNKGNFPGRFSGRQFSNSRSEMNVSTLELGDSALYLCASSRRVGEKLFFGSGTQLSVL.

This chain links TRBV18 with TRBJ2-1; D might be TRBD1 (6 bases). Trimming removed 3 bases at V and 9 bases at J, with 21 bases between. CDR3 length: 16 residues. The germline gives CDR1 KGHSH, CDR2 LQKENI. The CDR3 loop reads CASSPGQGFISGEQFF. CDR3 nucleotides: TGTGCCAGCTCACCCGGCCAGGGGTTCATATCAGGTGAGCAGTTCTTC.

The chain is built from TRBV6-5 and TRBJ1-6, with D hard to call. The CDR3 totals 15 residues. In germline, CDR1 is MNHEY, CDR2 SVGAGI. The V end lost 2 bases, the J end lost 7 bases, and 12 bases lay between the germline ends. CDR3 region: CASSYDGVGNSPLHF. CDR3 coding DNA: TGTGCCAGCAGTTACGACGGGGTTGGGAATTCACCCCTCCACTTT.

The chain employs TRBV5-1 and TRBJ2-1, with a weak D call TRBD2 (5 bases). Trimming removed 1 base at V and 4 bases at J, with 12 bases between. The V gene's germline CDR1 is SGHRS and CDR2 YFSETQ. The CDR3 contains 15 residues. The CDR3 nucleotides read TGCGCCAGCAGCTTGTTTCTAGGGAGTTACAATGAGCAGTTCTTC. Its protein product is CASSLFLGSYNEQFF.

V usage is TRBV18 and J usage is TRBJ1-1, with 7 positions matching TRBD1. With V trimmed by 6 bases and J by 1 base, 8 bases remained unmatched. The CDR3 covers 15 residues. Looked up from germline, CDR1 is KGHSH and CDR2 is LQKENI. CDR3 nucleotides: TGTGCCAGCTCTCATTCGACAGGGCGGAACACTGAAGCTTTCTTT. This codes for CASSHSTGRNTEAFF.

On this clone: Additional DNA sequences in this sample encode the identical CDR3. CDR3 in amino acids: CASSLPSGRNNEQFF. The CDR3 bases are TGCGCCAGCAGCTTGCCCAGCGGGAGGAACAATGAGCAGTTCTTC. This sequence joins TRBV5-1 and TRBJ2-1; 9 nucleotides match TRBD2. Germline CDR1 and CDR2: SGHRS and YFSETQ. The CDR3 runs 15 residues. Trimming at V came to 1 base and at J to 5 bases, leaving 4 bases not matched to a gene.

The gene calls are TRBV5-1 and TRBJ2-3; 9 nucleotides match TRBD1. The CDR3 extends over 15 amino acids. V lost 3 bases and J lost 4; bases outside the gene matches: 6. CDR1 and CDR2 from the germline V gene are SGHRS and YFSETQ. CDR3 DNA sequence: TGCGCCAGCAGCTCCCGGGACAGGGCCCCAGATACGCAGTATTTT. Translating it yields CASSSRDRAPDTQYF.

The CDR3: CASSLAPGSGTTDTQYF. CDR3 nucleotide sequence: TGCGCCAGCAGCTTGGCTCCGGGTAGCGGAACAACAGATACGCAGTATTTT. J is TRBJ2-3 and V is TRBV5-1; D perhaps matches TRBD2 (6 bases). Per the germline V gene, CDR1 is SGHRS and CDR2 is YFSETQ. This CDR3 spans 17 amino acids. V shed 0 bases and J shed 3 bases, with 17 bases lying between them.

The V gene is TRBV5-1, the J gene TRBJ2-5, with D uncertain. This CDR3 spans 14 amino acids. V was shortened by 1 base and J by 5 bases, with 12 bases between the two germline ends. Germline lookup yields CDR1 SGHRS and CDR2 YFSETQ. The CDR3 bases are TGCGCCAGCAGCTTGATTGGGATGAGGGAGACCCAGTACTTC. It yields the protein CASSLIGMRETQYF. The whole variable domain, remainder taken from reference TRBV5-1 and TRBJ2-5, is KAGVTQTPRYLIKTRGQQVTLSCSPISGHRSVSWYQQTPGQGLQFLFEYFSETQRNKGNFPGRFSGRQFSNSRSEMNVSTLELGDSALYLCASSLIGMRETQYFGPGTRLLVL.

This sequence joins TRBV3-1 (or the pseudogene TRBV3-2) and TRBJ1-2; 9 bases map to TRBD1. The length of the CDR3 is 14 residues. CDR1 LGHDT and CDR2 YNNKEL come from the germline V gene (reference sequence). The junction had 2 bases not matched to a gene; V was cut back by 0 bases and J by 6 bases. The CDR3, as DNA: TGTGCCAGCAGCCAAGATCGGACAGGGGATGGCTACACCTTC. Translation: CASSQDRTGDGYTF.

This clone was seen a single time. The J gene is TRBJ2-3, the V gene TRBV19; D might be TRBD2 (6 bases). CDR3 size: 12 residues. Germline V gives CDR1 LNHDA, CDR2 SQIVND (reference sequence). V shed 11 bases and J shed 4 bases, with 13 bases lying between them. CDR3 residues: CASATGADTQYF. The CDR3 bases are TGTGCCTCCGCGACGGGAGCAGATACGCAGTATTTT.

The CDR3 region is CATSRDLYEGPEAFF. The CDR3 DNA is TGTGCCACCAGCAGAGACCTATATGAGGGCCCTGAAGCTTTCTTT. This chain connects TRBV15 to TRBJ1-1; D ambiguous. V lost 0 bases and J lost 6, with 14 bases in between. The CDR3 is made up of 15 amino acids. Per germline, CDR1 LNHNV and CDR2 YYDKDF (reference sequence).

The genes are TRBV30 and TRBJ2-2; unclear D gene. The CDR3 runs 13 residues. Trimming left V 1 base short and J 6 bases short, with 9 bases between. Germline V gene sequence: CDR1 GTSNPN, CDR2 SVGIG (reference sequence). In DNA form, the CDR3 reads TGTGCCTGGAGTGATAGGTTCCCCGGGGAGCTGTTTTTT. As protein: CAWSDRFPGELFF.

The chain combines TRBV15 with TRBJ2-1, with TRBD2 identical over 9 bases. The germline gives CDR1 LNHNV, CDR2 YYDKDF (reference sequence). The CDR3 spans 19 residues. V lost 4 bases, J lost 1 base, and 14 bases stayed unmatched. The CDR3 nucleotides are TGTGCCACCAGCATCGGAAAAACTAGCGGGTATTATTCCTACAATGAGCAGTTCTTC. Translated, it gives CATSIGKTSGYYSYNEQFF. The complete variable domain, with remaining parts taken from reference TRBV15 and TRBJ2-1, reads DAMVIQNPRYQVTQFGKPVTLSCSQTLNHNVMYWYQQKSSQAPKLLFHYYDKDFNNEADTPDNFQSRRPNTSFCFLDIRSPGLGDTAMYLCATSIGKTSGYYSYNEQFFGPGTRLTVL.

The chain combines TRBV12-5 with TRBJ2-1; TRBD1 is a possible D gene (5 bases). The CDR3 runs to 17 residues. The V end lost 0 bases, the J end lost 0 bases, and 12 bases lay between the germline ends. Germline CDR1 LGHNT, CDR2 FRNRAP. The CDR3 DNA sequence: TGTGCTAGTGGTTTGGTTCGGACACAACCCTCCTACAATGAGCAGTTCTTC. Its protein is CASGLVRTQPSYNEQFF.